This T cell receptor beta chain derives from a study of cytomegalovirus exposure and HLA in healthy donors. Study results and limitations: Rarity marked most TCR sequences, yet some public TCRs occurred in many donors.

Notes on this clone: Its antigen is unknown.

PCR amplification relied on 60 Vbeta primers (plus 13 Jbeta primers). Only in-frame clones appear in the TCRdb table, and some are missing; sequencing was by immunoSEQ multiplex PCR. The sample records approximately 200,000 clones, roughly 80% being singletons. The CDR3 runs to 16 residues. Germline V lookup: CDR1 MNHNS, CDR2 SASEGT. Trimming pared 2 bases from V and 0 bases from J, leaving 11 bases between. This chain connects TRBV6-1 to TRBJ1-5; no definite D call. The source of this sequence is a woman aged 30 to 39 in good health and CMV-seropositive. The sample taken for sequencing was PBMCs. In nucleotides, the CDR3 is TGTGCCAGCAGTGAACGCACCTTCGGTAGCAATCAGCCCCAGCATTTT. Translating it yields CASSERTFGSNQPQHF.